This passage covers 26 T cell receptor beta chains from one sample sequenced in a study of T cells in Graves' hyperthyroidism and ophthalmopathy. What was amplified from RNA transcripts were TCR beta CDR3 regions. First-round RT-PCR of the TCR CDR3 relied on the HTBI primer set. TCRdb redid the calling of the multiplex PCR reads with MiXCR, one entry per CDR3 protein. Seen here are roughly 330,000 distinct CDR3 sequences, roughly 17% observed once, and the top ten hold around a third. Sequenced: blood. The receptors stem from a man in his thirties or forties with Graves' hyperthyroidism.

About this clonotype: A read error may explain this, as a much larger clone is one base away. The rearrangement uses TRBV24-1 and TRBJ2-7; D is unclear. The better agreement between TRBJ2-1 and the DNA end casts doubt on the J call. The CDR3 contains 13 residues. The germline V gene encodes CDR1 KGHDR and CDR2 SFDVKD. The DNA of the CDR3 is TGTGCCACCAGTCATCCTACCACTTACGAGCAGTTCTTC. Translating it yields CATSHPTTYEQFF.

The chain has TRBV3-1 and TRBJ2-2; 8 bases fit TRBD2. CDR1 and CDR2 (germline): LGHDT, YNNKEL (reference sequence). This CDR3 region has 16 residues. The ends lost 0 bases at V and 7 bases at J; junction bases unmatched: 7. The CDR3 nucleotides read TGTGCCAGCAGCCAAGATCCTAGCGGGCGATACGGGGAGCTGTTTTTT. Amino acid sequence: CASSQDPSGRYGELFF.

The CDR3 DNA sequence: TGCAGTGCTAGAGATCGATCAAGCGGGAGATACACCGGGGAGCTGTTTTTT. Amino acids: CSARDRSSGRYTGELFF. The chain employs TRBV20-1 and TRBJ2-2, with 8 bases fitting TRBD2. After removal of 0 bases from V and 3 bases from J, the junction contained 9 bases not matched to a gene. The germline gives CDR1 DFQATT, CDR2 SNEGSKA (reference sequence). CDR3 length equals 17 residues.

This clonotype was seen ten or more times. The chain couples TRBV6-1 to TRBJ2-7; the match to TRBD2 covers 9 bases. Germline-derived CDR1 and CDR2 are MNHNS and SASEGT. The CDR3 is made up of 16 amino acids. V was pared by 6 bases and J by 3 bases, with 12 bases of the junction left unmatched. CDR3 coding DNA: TGTGCCAGCAGCTCTCCCCCCGGGACTAGCTACTACGAGCAGTACTTC. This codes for CASSSPPGTSYYEQYF.

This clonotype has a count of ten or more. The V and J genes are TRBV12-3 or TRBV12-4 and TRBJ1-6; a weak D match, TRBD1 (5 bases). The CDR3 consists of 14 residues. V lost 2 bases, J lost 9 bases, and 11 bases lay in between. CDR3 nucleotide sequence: TGTGCCAGCAGTTTACGGGGCGTTGGTTCACCCCTCCACTTT. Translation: CASSLRGVGSPLHF.

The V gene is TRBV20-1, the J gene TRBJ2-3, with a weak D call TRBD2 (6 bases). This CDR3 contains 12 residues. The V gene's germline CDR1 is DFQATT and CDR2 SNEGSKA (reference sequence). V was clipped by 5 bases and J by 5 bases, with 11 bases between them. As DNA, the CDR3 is TGCAGTGCTGGAGGGTGGGGAGATACGCAGTATTTT. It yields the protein CSAGGWGDTQYF.

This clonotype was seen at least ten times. The CDR3 reads CASSPLGGVGYTF. The CDR3 bases are TGTGCCAGCTCACCACTGGGCGGGGTCGGCTACACCTTC. This chain links TRBV18 with TRBJ1-2; D not resolved. Trimming took off 1 base at V and 8 bases at J, with 11 bases between the two ends. CDR1 is KGHSH and CDR2 is LQKENI in the germline V gene. CDR3 length equals 13 residues. The whole variable domain, filled in from reference TRBV18 and TRBJ1-2, reads NAGVMQNPRHLVRRRGQEARLRCSPMKGHSHVYWYRQLPEEGLKFMVYLQKENIIDESGMPKERFSAEFPKEGPSILRIQQVVRGDSAAYFCASSPLGGVGYTFGSGTRLTVV.

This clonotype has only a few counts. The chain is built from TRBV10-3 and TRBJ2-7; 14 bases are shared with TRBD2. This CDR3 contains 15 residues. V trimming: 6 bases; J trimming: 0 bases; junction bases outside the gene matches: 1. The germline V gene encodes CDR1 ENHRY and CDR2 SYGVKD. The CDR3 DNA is TGTGCCATCAGGGGGACTAGCGGGAGCTCCTACGAGCAGTACTTC. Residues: CAIRGTSGSSYEQYF.

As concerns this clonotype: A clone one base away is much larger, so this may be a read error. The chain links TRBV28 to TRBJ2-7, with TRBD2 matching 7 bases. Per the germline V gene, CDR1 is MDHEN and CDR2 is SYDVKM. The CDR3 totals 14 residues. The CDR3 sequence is CACSLRAGFYEQYF. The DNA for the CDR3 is TGTGCCTGCAGTTTGAGAGCGGGGTTCTACGAGCAGTACTTC.

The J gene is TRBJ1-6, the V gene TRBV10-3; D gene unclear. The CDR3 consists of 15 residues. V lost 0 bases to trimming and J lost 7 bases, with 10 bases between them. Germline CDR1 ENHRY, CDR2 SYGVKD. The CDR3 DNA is TGTGCCATCAGTGAGTCGAGCAGCCCCAATTCACCCCTCCACTTT. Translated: CAISESSSPNSPLHF.

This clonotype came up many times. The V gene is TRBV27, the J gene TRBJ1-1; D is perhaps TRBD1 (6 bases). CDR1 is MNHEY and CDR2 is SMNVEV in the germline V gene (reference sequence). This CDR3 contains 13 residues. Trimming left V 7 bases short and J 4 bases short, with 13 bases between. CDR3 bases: TGTGCCAGCACCCCGGGAGGGGGCACTGAAGCTTTCTTT. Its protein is CASTPGGGTEAFF.

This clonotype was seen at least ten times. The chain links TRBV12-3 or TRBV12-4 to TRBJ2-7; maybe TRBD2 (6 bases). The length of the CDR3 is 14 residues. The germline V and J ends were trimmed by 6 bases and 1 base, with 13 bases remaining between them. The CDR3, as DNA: TGTGCCAGCAGCAGGGACTCCTCATCCTACGAGCAGTACTTC. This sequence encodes CASSRDSSSYEQYF.

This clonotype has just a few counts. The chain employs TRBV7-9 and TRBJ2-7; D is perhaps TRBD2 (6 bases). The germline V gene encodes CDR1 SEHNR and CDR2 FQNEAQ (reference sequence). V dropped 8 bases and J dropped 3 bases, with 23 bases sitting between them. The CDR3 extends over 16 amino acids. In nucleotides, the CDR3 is TGTGCCAGCTCATCAGATTGGAGGGGAGAGAGCTACGAGCAGTACTTC. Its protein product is CASSSDWRGESYEQYF.

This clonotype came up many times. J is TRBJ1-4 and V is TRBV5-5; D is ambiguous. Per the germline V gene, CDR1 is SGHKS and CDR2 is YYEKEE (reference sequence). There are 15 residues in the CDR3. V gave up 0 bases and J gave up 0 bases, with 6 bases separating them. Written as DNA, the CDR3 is TGTGCCAGCAGCTTGGCAGTATCAACTAATGAAAAACTGTTTTTT. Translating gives CASSLAVSTNEKLFF.

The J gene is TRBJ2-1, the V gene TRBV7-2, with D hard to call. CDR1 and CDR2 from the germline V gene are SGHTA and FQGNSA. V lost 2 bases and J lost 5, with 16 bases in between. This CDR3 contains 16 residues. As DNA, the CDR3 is TGTGCCAGCAGCTTAAGGGCCCGAACAACTAACAATGAGCAGTTCTTC. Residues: CASSLRARTTNNEQFF.

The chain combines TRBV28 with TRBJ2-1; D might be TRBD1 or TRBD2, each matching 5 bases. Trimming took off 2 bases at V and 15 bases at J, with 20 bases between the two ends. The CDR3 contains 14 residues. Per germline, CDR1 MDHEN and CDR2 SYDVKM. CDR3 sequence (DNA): TGTGCCAGCAGTTTAGGTGGTGTCGGGACGGGTGGGTTCTTC. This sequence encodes CASSLGGVGTGGFF.

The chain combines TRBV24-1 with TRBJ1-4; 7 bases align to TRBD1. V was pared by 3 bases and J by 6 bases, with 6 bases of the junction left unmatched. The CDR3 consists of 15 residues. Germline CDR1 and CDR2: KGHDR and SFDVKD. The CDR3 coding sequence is TGTGCCACCAGTGATCCTCGCAGGGGGGATGAAAAACTGTTTTTT. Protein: CATSDPRRGDEKLFF.

The DNA for the CDR3 is TGTGCCAGCAGCACCCCGGGACACCTCTCCTACAATGAGCAGTTCTTC. Encoded protein: CASSTPGHLSYNEQFF. The chain employs TRBV5-4 and TRBJ2-1, with D maybe TRBD1 (6 bases). V lost 4 bases, J lost 0 bases, and 14 bases lay in between. CDR1 is SGHNT, CDR2 YYREEE, per germline (reference sequence). This CDR3 has 16 residues. The full variable domain, with the rest looked up from reference TRBV5-4 and TRBJ2-1, is ETGVTQSPTHLIKTRGQQVTLRCSSQSGHNTVSWYQQALGQGPQFIFQYYREEENGRGNFPPRFSGLQFPNYSSELNVNALELDDSALYLCASSTPGHLSYNEQFFGPGTRLTVL.

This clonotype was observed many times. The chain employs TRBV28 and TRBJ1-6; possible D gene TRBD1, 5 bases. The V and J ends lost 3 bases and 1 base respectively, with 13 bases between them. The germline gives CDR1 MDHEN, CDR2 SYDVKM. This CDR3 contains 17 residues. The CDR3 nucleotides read TGTGCCAGCAGTTTTGCTCAGGGATGGTCCTATAATTCACCCCTCCACTTT. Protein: CASSFAQGWSYNSPLHF.

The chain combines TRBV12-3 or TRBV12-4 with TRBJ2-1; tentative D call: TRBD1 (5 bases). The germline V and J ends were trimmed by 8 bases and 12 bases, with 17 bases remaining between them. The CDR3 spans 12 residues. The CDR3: CASLDPHTGQFF. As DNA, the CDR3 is TGTGCCAGCCTGGACCCCCACACAGGGCAGTTCTTC.

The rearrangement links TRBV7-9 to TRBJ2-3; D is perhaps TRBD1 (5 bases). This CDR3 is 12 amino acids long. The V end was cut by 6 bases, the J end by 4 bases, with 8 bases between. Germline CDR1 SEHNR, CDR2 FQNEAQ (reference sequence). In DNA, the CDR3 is TGTGCCAGCAGAAAAGGGGCAGATACGCAGTATTTT. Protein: CASRKGADTQYF.

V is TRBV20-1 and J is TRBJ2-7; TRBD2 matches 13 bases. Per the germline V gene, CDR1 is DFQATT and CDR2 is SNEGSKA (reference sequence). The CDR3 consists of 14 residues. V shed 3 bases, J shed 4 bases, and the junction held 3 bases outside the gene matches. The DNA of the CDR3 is TGCAGTGCTAGCCGGACTAGCGGGGGTTACGAGCAGTACTTC. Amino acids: CSASRTSGGYEQYF.

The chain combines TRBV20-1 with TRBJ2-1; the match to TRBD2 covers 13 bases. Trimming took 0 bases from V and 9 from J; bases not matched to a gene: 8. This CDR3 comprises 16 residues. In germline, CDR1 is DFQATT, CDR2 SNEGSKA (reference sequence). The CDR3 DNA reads TGCAGTGCTAGAGATCCGAGAACTAGCGGGAGGGGTGAGCAGTTCTTC. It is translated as CSARDPRTSGRGEQFF.

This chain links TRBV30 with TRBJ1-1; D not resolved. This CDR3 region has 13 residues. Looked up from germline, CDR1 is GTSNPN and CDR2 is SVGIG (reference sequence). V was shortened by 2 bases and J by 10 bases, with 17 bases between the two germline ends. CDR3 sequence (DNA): TGTGCCTGGAGTATCCGGCGGGAGGCAGGAGCTTTCTTT. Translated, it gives CAWSIRREAGAFF.

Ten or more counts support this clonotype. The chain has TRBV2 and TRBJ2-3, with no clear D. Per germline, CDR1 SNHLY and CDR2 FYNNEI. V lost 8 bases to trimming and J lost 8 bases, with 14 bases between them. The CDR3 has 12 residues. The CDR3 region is CASSLTASTQYF. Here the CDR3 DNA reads TGTGCCAGCTCCTTAACCGCGAGTACGCAGTATTTT.

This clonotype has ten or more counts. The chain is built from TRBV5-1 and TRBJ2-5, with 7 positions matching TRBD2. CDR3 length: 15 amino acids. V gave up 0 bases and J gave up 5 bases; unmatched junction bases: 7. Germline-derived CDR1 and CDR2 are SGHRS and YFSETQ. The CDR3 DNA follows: TGCGCCAGCAGCTTGGAAACGGGGGGTCTGGAGACCCAGTACTTC. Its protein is CASSLETGGLETQYF.